This record concerns one T cell receptor beta chain sequence. Its specificity is not known. This sample is part of a study of persistence of HIV-infected CD4 T cells. The libraries were made with immunoSEQ version 4 in survey mode. Method: immunoSEQ multiplex PCR; TCRdb's copy keeps in-frame clones and lacks some. The table includes more than 35,000 clones, 80% detected once. Cells were stimulated with CMV-infected fibroblast lysates at 10 ug/mL. CD40L/CD69 double-negative CD45RO-high memory CD4+ T cells were collected. For at least 4 years, plasma HIV-1 RNA was undetectable (<50 copies/mL). The input for sequencing was CD4+ T cells sorted from PBMCs after approximately 19-hour stimulation, taken from a patient who received antiretroviral therapy. This TCR was recovered from an adult man with HIV who was CMV-seropositive.

CDR3 protein: CASSERKRGFLSYEQYF. The CDR3 DNA is TGTGCCAGCAGTGAAAGGAAGAGGGGGTTTCTTTCCTACGAGCAGTACTTC. This chain joins TRBV2 and TRBJ2-7; tentative D call: TRBD1 (6 bases). The V end lost 2 bases, the J end lost 1 base, and 18 bases lay between the germline ends. The V gene's germline CDR1 is SNHLY and CDR2 FYNNEI. This CDR3 contains 17 residues.